The count of the clone carrying this T cell receptor beta chain is one. As yet, its antigen is unknown. Clones were read by immunoSEQ multiplex PCR, and TCRdb kept only the in-frame ones, dropping some. The sample shows approximately 11,000 clones, 85% to 90% of them seen only once. This sample was taken from a study of STAT3 mutations in large granular lymphocyte leukemia. Study at large: More than half of T-LGLL patients received immunosuppressive therapy.

CDR1 and CDR2 (germline): SGHDT, YYEEEE. Trimming shortened V by 4 bases and J by 6 bases, and 10 bases separated the two germline ends. The CDR3 sequence is 12 residues long. Findings and limits, study-wide: In several patients, dominant TCR clone burden exceeded STAT3 mutant burden, suggesting STAT3 mutation arose secondarily. In 6 of 18 patients, new TCR clonotypes emerged after therapy. Every T-cell large granular lymphocyte leukemia patient had at least one immunodominant TCR beta clonotype.

The rearrangement links TRBV5-6 to TRBJ2-5; maybe TRBD1 (6 bases). The sequenced sample was peripheral blood mononuclear cells. This clonotype was obtained from an elderly man with T-cell large granular lymphocyte leukemia. Some clones in this sample may be carry-over from other donors' samples. The CDR3: CASSQQGKTQYF. In nucleotides, the CDR3 is TGTGCCAGCAGCCAACAGGGAAAGACCCAGTACTTC.